A selection of T cell receptor beta chains follows, all from one sample in a study of molecular identifiers for immune sequencing clone quantification. TCRdb re-called the PCR reads through MiXCR, storing one row per CDR3 protein. The top ten clones hold about 0.8% of a sample with some 580,000 distinct CDR3 sequences, about 25% of them seen once. Sequencing used naive CD8+ T cells from blood, with Jurkat cell RNA spiked in. The receptors here all came from a human donor in good health. Some libraries in this study had Jurkat cell RNA spiked in. Both conserved end residues are part of each CDR3. The D gene is left open where the match is weak. Not all rows give a size; the values are once, few, many and, for expanded clones, a class.

cdr3_nt	cdr3_aa	v_call	j_call	clone_size	d_call	cdr3_length
TGCAGTGGGGCTAGCGGGAGCACAGATACGCAGTATTTT	CSGASGSTDTQYF	TRBV20-1	TRBJ2-3	many	TRBD2	13
TGTGCTAGTGGTTTAGGCTGGGGGGACACCGGGGAGCTGTTTTTT	CASGLGWGDTGELFF	TRBV12-5	TRBJ2-2	few	NA	15
TGTGCCAGCAGCCAGGTCCTGGATGAGCAGTTCTTC	CASSQVLDEQFF	TRBV14	TRBJ2-1	many	NA	12
TGTGCCAGCAGCACCCCAAGCGGGAGGGCCGCCTACGAGCAGTACTTC	CASSTPSGRAAYEQYF	TRBV7-9	TRBJ2-7	NA	TRBD2	16
TGCAGTGCTTTCCCCAGCCTAGCTTTTGGTGAGCAGTTCTTC	CSAFPSLAFGEQFF	TRBV20-1	TRBJ2-1	NA	NA	14
TGTGCCAGCAGCGGACGCAAGCATCAGCCCCAGCATTTT	CASSGRKHQPQHF	TRBV7-6	TRBJ1-5	few	NA	13
TGCAGTGCTACAAAGCTAGAGGTGCGGGAAAAACTGTTTTTT	CSATKLEVREKLFF	TRBV20-1	TRBJ1-4	many	NA	14
TGCGCCAGCAGCTTTTACCAGGGCCCCTACGAGCAGTACTTC	CASSFYQGPYEQYF	TRBV5-1	TRBJ2-7	few	NA	14
TGTGCCTGGAGTCTCGCTAGCGGGAGCACAGATACGCAGTATTTT	CAWSLASGSTDTQYF	TRBV30	TRBJ2-3	few	TRBD2	15
TGTGCCAGCAGCTTCGTTGTTGGGGGTACGGAAGCTTTCTTT	CASSFVVGGTEAFF	TRBV7-9	TRBJ1-1	many	NA	14
TGTGCCAGCAGTTCATATCGCCTAACAGGACAGGGAAACACCGGGGAGCTATTTTTT	CASSSYRLTGQGNTGELFF	TRBV28	TRBJ2-2	NA	TRBD1	19
TGCAGCGCCTTTTATCCCACCGGGGAGCTGTTTTTT	CSAFYPTGELFF	TRBV29-1	TRBJ2-2	few	NA	12
TGTGCCAGCAGTTTATGGACAGGGTTGATCTATGGCTACACCTTC	CASSLWTGLIYGYTF	TRBV28	TRBJ1-2	few	TRBD1	15
TGTGCCAGCAGTGACCGGGACAGACCACCGGCAGATACGCAGTATTTT	CASSDRDRPPADTQYF	TRBV6-1	TRBJ2-3	NA	TRBD1	16
TGTGCCAGCAGCCCACGGACCGTGCAAGAGACCCAGTACTTC	CASSPRTVQETQYF	TRBV21-1	TRBJ2-5	few	NA	14
TGTGCCAGCAGTTTTGGTCGTGGGAACTATGGCTACACCTTC	CASSFGRGNYGYTF	TRBV27	TRBJ1-2	NA	NA	14
TGTGCCAGCAGCTTCTTCAGGGTTAACGAGCAGTACTTC	CASSFFRVNEQYF	TRBV7-8	TRBJ2-7	NA	NA	13
TGTGCCTGGACTCAGGGGTCCTATACTGAAGCTTTCTTT	CAWTQGSYTEAFF	TRBV30	TRBJ1-1	NA	NA	13
TGTGCCAGCAGCGTAGAAGGACTAGCCGCCGACGAGCAGTACTTC	CASSVEGLAADEQYF	TRBV9	TRBJ2-7	many	TRBD2	15
TGTGCCAGCGGCTTGAGGACTAGTGGGCCTCCAAGTACAGATACGCAGTATTTT	CASGLRTSGPPSTDTQYF	TRBV21-1	TRBJ2-3	NA	NA	18
TGTGCCAGCAGTCTTGGGACTAGCGCAACCTACGAGCAGTACTTC	CASSLGTSATYEQYF	TRBV12-3/TRBV12-4	TRBJ2-7	many	TRBD2	15
TGTGCCAGCAGCCTAGGGACAGGGAGCACTGAAGCTTTCTTT	CASSLGTGSTEAFF	TRBV7-6	TRBJ1-1	few	TRBD1	14
TGTGCCAGCAGCGATGGCGGCGGGAGGGCAAATGAGCAGTTCTTC	CASSDGGGRANEQFF	TRBV13	TRBJ2-1	NA	TRBD2	15
TGTGCCAGCAGTTACTTACCGGACAGGGGTATGGAGGAGACCCAGTACTTC	CASSYLPDRGMEETQYF	TRBV6-2/TRBV6-3	TRBJ2-5	few	TRBD1	17
TGCAGCGTTGTTTCCGGGGAGCAGTACTTC	CSVVSGEQYF	TRBV29-1	TRBJ2-7	many	NA	10
TGTGCCAGCAGCTTAGCCCCACTAGCGGGAGAGGTTGAAGAGCAGTACTTC	CASSLAPLAGEVEEQYF	TRBV11-3	TRBJ2-7	NA	TRBD2	17